This passage covers 19 T cell receptor beta chains from one sample sequenced in a study of T cells expressing NK-cell markers. TCRdb reanalyzed the 5' RACE reads and collapses them to one entry per CDR3 protein, without DNA. The repertoire table contains approximately 460,000 distinct CDR3 sequences. Sequenced: blood T cells: a sorted CD56 or NKG2C T cell subset, CD4+ or CD8+ T cells, or bulk PBMC T cells (not recorded which). These receptors originate from a woman aged 18-70 years in good health.

This chain uses TRBV9 with TRBJ1-1. Germline loops: CDR1 SGDLS, CDR2 YYNGEE. The CDR3 covers 13 residues. CDR3 sequence: CASSVASGAEAFF.

The chain combines TRBV6-2 or TRBV6-3 with TRBJ1-4; TCRdb selects TRBD1, and the lack of DNA leaves this call unchecked. The CDR3 has 11 residues. Germline V gene lookup returns CDR1 MNHEY and CDR2 SVGEGT. The CDR3 sequence: CASGRNEKLFF.

The chain joins TRBV27 to TRBJ2-1; the TRBD1 assignment by TCRdb is unverifiable without DNA. The germline CDR1 and CDR2 sequences are MNHEY and SMNVEV (reference sequence). This CDR3 has 11 residues. CDR3 region: CASSSWGEQFF.

The gene calls are TRBV3-1 and TRBJ2-6. The CDR3 contains 17 residues. In germline, CDR1 is LGHDT, CDR2 YNNKEL (reference sequence). CDR3: CASSHFSRGSGANVLTF. Full variable domain (outside the CDR3, taken from reference TRBV3-1 and TRBJ2-6): DTAVSQTPKYLVTQMGNDKSIKCEQNLGHDTMYWYKQDSKKFLKIMFSYNNKELIINETVPNRFSPKSPDKAHLNLHINSLELGDSAVYFCASSHFSRGSGANVLTFGAGSRLTVL.

The chain joins TRBV27 to TRBJ2-1; TCRdb picks TRBD1, but there is no DNA to check that call. CDR3 size: 19 residues. Germline V gene data show CDR1 as MNHEY and CDR2 as SMNVEV (reference sequence). This CDR3 is CASSLSGTGWGSEYNEQFF.

V usage is TRBV7-2 and J usage is TRBJ2-5; TCRdb indicates TRBD2, and absent DNA this call remains unverified. The germline V gene encodes CDR1 SGHTA and CDR2 FQGNSA. The CDR3 has 14 residues. The CDR3 sequence: CASSSLAGIETQYF.

The chain couples TRBV3-1 to TRBJ2-3; no DNA is available, so the TRBD1 call from TCRdb remains unchecked. The CDR3 loop spans 15 amino acids. Germline loops: CDR1 LGHDT, CDR2 YNNKEL (reference sequence). The CDR3 loop is CASTPGRRITDTQYF.

This chain uses TRBV20-1 with TRBJ2-5; no DNA is available, so the TRBD1 call from TCRdb remains unchecked. CDR1 and CDR2 from the germline V gene are DFQATT and SNEGSKA (reference sequence). The CDR3 sequence is 14 residues long. CDR3: CSARHRAGGETQYF.

The CDR3: CASSSPGQGIYGYTF. The V and J genes are TRBV12-3 or TRBV12-4 and TRBJ1-2; checking the TCRdb D call of TRBD1 is not possible without DNA. This CDR3 region has 15 residues.

The J gene is TRBJ1-6, the V gene TRBV5-1; TCRdb outputs TRBD1, but without DNA this stays unchecked. CDR1 and CDR2 (germline): SGHRS, YFSETQ. This CDR3 contains 15 residues. Here the CDR3 reads CASSLVGRVGSPLHF.

The chain joins TRBV20-1 to TRBJ1-3. Per the germline V gene, CDR1 is DFQATT and CDR2 is SNEGSKA (reference sequence). This CDR3 comprises 12 residues. CDR3 sequence: CSAMGEGNTIYF.

V usage is TRBV20-1 and J usage is TRBJ1-1; TCRdb's D call, TRBD1, is unchecked because there is no DNA. Germline V gene data show CDR1 as DFQATT and CDR2 as SNEGSKA (reference sequence). CDR3 length equals 13 residues. CDR3 region: CSAWDSMNTEAFF.

The rearrangement joins TRBV4-3 to TRBJ2-6; TCRdb's D gene call, TRBD2, goes unchecked for lack of DNA. Germline loops: CDR1 LGHNA, CDR2 YSLEER. The CDR3 totals 19 residues. CDR3 residues: CASSQDKASDYSGANVLTF.

V usage is TRBV28 and J usage is TRBJ2-5. CDR3 length equals 14 residues. Germline V gene data show CDR1 as MDHEN and CDR2 as SYDVKM. The CDR3 loop reads CASSPNYGEETQYF. Supplemented by reference TRBV28 and TRBJ2-5, the full variable domain reads DVKVTQSSRYLVKRTGEKVFLECVQDMDHENMFWYRQDPGLGLRLIYFSYDVKMKEKGDIPEGYSVSREKKERFSLILESASTNQTSMYLCASSPNYGEETQYFGPGTRLLVL.

J is TRBJ2-1 and V is TRBV28; the D gene TCRdb calls, TRBD1, cannot be checked with no DNA. The CDR3 length is 17 residues. The germline CDR1 and CDR2 sequences are MDHEN and SYDVKM. CDR3 region: CASSLPTSQGSSDEQFF.

The chain carries TRBV10-3 and TRBJ2-1; as DNA is missing, the TRBD2 call by TCRdb cannot be tested. The CDR3 is 15 amino acids. Germline V gene data show CDR1 as ENHRY and CDR2 as SYGVKD. CDR3 amino acids: CAISTTAGGNNEQFF.

The chain joins TRBV29-1 to TRBJ2-1; the D call of TRBD2 rests on TCRdb alone, since no DNA is present to check it. Germline V gene lookup returns CDR1 SQVTM and CDR2 ANQGSEA. The CDR3 has 12 amino acids. The CDR3 here is CSVERFSGEQFF.

The chain combines TRBV11-2 with TRBJ1-2; TCRdb proposes TRBD1, but this gene call is untestable without DNA. Germline V gene lookup returns CDR1 SGHAT and CDR2 FQNNGV. The CDR3 is made up of 15 amino acids. The CDR3 here is CASSQDRGRLYGYTF.

The rearrangement links TRBV11-2 to TRBJ2-1. The germline V gene has CDR1 SGHAT and CDR2 FQNNGV. CDR3 size: 14 residues. CDR3: CASSQVGQNNEQFF.